The clone carrying this TCR beta chain has only a few counts. Antigen specificity is unknown. The sample comes from a study of cytomegalovirus exposure and HLA in healthy donors. Overall study context: HLA-typed donors were the source of 82 million or so unique TCRs, which an early data release held. Findings and caveats of the study: A highly shared variant cluster was judged a likely technical artifact. A later analysis reportedly identified an Asian-associated ancestry cluster as carrying fewer N-insertions than the roughly 670-donor mean. Solely CMV serostatus was available to characterize immune exposure.

The CDR3 length is 15 residues. With 2 bases clipped from V and 4 bases from J, the junction kept 4 bases outside the gene matches. Germline V gene lookup returns CDR1 MNHEY and CDR2 SVGAGI. PCR employed 60 Vbeta and 13 Jbeta primers. Profiled with immunoSEQ multiplex PCR; TCRdb holds only in-frame clones, not every one. This sample has some 130,000 clones, with 8.9% found just once. This TCR was sampled from a woman between 40 and 50 years old in good health and CMV-seropositive. The chain has TRBV6-5 and TRBJ1-1, with 10 positions matching TRBD1. The sequencing sample was made of PBMCs. The CDR3 DNA follows: TGTGCCAGCAGTTACGGCGGGACAGGGGCCACTGAAGCTTTCTTT. Translation gives CASSYGGTGATEAFF.